This T cell receptor (beta chain) is from a study of beta chain features in type 1 diabetes (dated by TCRdb to the late 2010s). About the study as a whole: Mean age, gender distribution, total cell number and subset yield were not different between patients and healthy donors. Regulatory and stem cell-like memory subsets were obtained from only 8 patients and roughly 8 healthy donors, while naive and central memory subsets were obtained from all 28 donors. The study compared TCRB repertoires of sorted circulating CD4+ T cell subsets between recently diagnosed type 1 diabetes patients and matched healthy donors. A total of roughly 100 million sorted cells were examined across all samples, and a strong correlation was observed between cell number per subset and RNA yield.

The High Capacity cDNA Reverse Transcription Kit was used to reverse transcribe all of the isolated RNA, meaning that expressed TCRB transcripts were what got sequenced. Deep immunoSEQ sequencing was applied to naive, central memory and regulatory T cell samples, giving an average of roughly 3.3 million total reads per sample. After sorted cells were lysed in RLT buffer, RNA was extracted with DNase-treated RNeasy Micro or Mini kits, with the choice depending on cell number. Each cell subset was processed on its own to prevent cross-contamination, while patient and healthy donor samples were processed together. The immunoSEQ multiplex PCR was used to amplify TCRB sequences from cDNA, generating 87-bp fragments that spanned the CDR3 region. Sequencing of the amplicons was performed on the Illumina HiSeq platform. Per the authors' processing: Synthetic template baselines were used to correct PCR bias computationally, reads within Hamming distance 2 were collapsed, and singletons that could not be merged were discarded. By aligning reads against IMGT, V, D and J genes, CDR3 length, and insertions or deletions at six rearrangement sites were assigned. Within each subset, clonotype counts were normalized to the number of sorted cells before true diversity and Gini coefficients were calculated with the tcR R package. Repertoire sharing was quantified using the overlap coefficient calculated on TCRB nucleotide sequences. Out-of-frame TCRB sequences from naive cells were analyzed as a proxy for the pre-selection repertoire. TCRdb retrieved this table from immuneACCESS and kept in-frame rearrangements only. Not all clones are present; in checked studies, unresolved V genes account for under half, and no reason is known for the remainder. For V, J and clone size, that table is used; D and trimming come from the DNA. The sample profile shows about 230,000 clones; 16% of them were found once. The ten largest clones add up to approximately 0.086% of the sample.

Measured from the cysteine to the phenylalanine, the CDR3 is 12 residues long. Left in the record is the CDR3 DNA by itself, 36 bases read in frame from the first base. V has 4 bases trimmed and J has 1 base trimmed; junction bases matching no gene number 1. Based on the germline V gene (reference sequence), the CDR1 and CDR2 sequences are GTSNPN and SVGIG. To note about this clone: The specificity of this receptor is unknown. No base quality values were provided; no much bigger clone lies one nucleotide off. Other nucleotide sequences from this sample produce the same CDR3.

A single peripheral blood draw of around 100 mL on average was collected from each donor into heparinised tubes. A BD FACSAria II and a panel including CD45RO, CCR7, CD25, CD127, CD95 and CD27 were used to sort naive, central memory, regulatory and stem cell-like memory CD4+ T cells. Purity was above 98% for every sorted population. PBMCs were isolated right away by Lymphoprep density gradient centrifugation and were stained directly, without culture. To minimize batch effects, samples were stained and sorted in pairs, one healthy donor with one patient per experiment. Results and caveats for the whole study, not just this receptor: Sequencing cDNA rather than genomic DNA could over-represent highly expressing activated cells, although activation and CD3 levels did not differ between groups. Patients with type 1 diabetes made fewer insertions and deleted more nucleotides at VDJ recombination sites, implying thymic rearrangement abnormalities. HLA sub-analyses involved small numbers of individuals, so any influence of HLA type on TCRB rearrangement remained unresolved. PCR might favor shorter templates, but patient and control samples were amplified and corrected together, so any skew would affect both groups equally. Naive, central memory and regulatory TCRB repertoires appeared more similar among patients than among healthy donors. In all four CD4+ subsets, TCRB CDR3 length was moderately but significantly shorter in type 1 diabetes patients.

In this chain, TRBV30 is recombined with TRBJ2-7; TRBD1 matches 7 bases in the middle. This receptor was obtained from a man aged 25-45 years with type 1 diabetes. Sequencing input: naive CD4+ T cells from blood. The cell subset or site label, read with the paper, signifies: true naive CD4+ T cells. At the DNA level, the sequence is TGTGCCTGGAACAGGGGATCCTACGAGCAGTACTTC. Its amino acids are CAWNRGSYEQYF.